A single sample gave rise to the 9 T cell receptor beta chains below, sequenced in a study of PD-1 blockade in classical Hodgkin lymphoma. With no exception, relapse followed autologous stem cell transplantation in all patients, and brentuximab vedotin exposure varied. Assay used: immunoSEQ multiplex PCR; TCRdb lists only in-frame clones, some missing. Of some 100,000 clones in the sample, just under 95% were seen once. Sequencing used peripheral blood mononuclear cells (PBMCs), obtained at baseline. The receptors were gathered from a human donor with classical Hodgkin lymphoma.

The gene calls are TRBV19 and TRBJ1-4; the match to TRBD1 covers 8 bases. Germline CDR1 is LNHDA and CDR2 is SQIVND (reference sequence). This CDR3 comprises 16 residues. V lost 2 bases and J lost 5; bases outside the gene matches: 7. Written as DNA, the CDR3 is TGTGCCAGTAGTATACGAAGGGCAGGGGGCAATGAAAAACTGTTTTTT. Encoded protein: CASSIRRAGGNEKLFF.

V and J are TRBV28 and TRBJ2-7; tentatively, D is TRBD1 (5 bases). The V and J ends lost 10 bases and 0 bases respectively, with 19 bases between them. CDR1 MDHEN and CDR2 SYDVKM come from the germline V gene. The CDR3 has 15 amino acids. CDR3 nucleotides: TGTGCCACCCTGTCCACAGGACACTACTCCTACGAGCAGTACTTC. Encoded protein: CATLSTGHYSYEQYF.

There are a few counts of this clone. The chain combines TRBV30 with TRBJ1-4; D perhaps matches TRBD1 (6 bases). The length of the CDR3 is 14 residues. Germline values: CDR1 GTSNPN, CDR2 SVGIG (reference sequence). V was shortened by 5 bases and J by 7 bases, with 17 bases between the two germline ends. The CDR3 here is CAWHSGTSGEKLFF. CDR3 coding DNA: TGTGCCTGGCACTCCGGGACAAGTGGTGAAAAACTGTTTTTT.

The V and J genes are TRBV6-1 and TRBJ2-7, with 7 positions matching TRBD2. Germline values: CDR1 MNHNS, CDR2 SASEGT. There are 15 residues in the CDR3. The V gene end was trimmed by 4 bases and the J gene end by 0 bases; junction bases not matched to a gene: 6. In DNA form, the CDR3 reads TGTGCCAGCAGTGCCGTAGCGGGCCGCTCCTACGAGCAGTACTTC. Translating gives CASSAVAGRSYEQYF.

J is TRBJ2-3 and V is TRBV28; 7 bases agree with TRBD1. V gave up 3 bases and J gave up 2 bases; unmatched junction bases: 5. Germline assignment: CDR1 MDHEN and CDR2 SYDVKM. The CDR3 has 15 residues. The CDR3 reads CASSFIRGPTDTQYF. CDR3 DNA: TGTGCCAGCAGTTTTATTAGGGGGCCCACAGATACGCAGTATTTT.

This rearrangement joins TRBV5-1 to TRBJ1-3; D gene uncertain. This CDR3 has 15 amino acids. Trimming took 4 bases from V and 2 from J, leaving 13 bases between them. Germline V gives CDR1 SGHRS, CDR2 YFSETQ. CDR3 DNA sequence: TGCGCCAGCAGCCCAAGTGACGGCCCTGGAAACACCATATATTTT. Its protein product is CASSPSDGPGNTIYF.

This chain joins TRBV7-3 and TRBJ2-1; 8 bases line up with TRBD2. CDR3 length: 14 residues. Trimming took 4 bases from V and 5 from J; bases not matched to a gene: 4. Germline V CDR1 and CDR2: SGHTA, FQGTGA. The DNA of the CDR3 is TGTGCCAGCAGCTCAGCGGGAGTAAACAATGAGCAGTTCTTC. Protein product: CASSSAGVNNEQFF.

This chain joins TRBV19 and TRBJ2-1, with 10 nucleotides matching TRBD2. Germline V CDR1 and CDR2: LNHDA, SQIVND (reference sequence). With 8 bases clipped from V and 8 bases from J, the junction kept 15 bases outside the gene matches. The CDR3 is 16 amino acids. The CDR3 DNA reads as TGTGCCAGTCCCGAACAGCTAGCGGGAGAGGACCATGAGCAGTTCTTC. It encodes CASPEQLAGEDHEQFF.

The rearrangement links TRBV11-2 to TRBJ1-1, with 7 nucleotides matching TRBD1. The CDR3 is 15 amino acids. Germline V gives CDR1 SGHAT, CDR2 FQNNGV. J was trimmed by 1 base and V by 4 bases; bases with no gene match: 6. This CDR3 reads CASSSFTGANTEAFF. The CDR3 DNA sequence: TGTGCCAGCAGCTCCTTTACAGGGGCGAACACTGAAGCTTTCTTT.